This is a list of T cell receptor beta chains from one sample in a study of blood T cell repertoires in COVID-19. Using immunoSEQ multiplex PCR, the repertoire was profiled, and TCRdb retains in-frame clones only, with some absent. The table records roughly 150,000 clones, roughly 93% of them present only once. Sequenced sample: peripheral blood. The receptors originated from a young man with COVID-19, enrolled during active disease. Both conserved end residues are part of each CDR3. The D gene is left open where the match is weak. The size of a clone is reported for some rows only, either as once, few or many, or as a class for expanded clones.

D	V	J	size	DNA	CDR3
TRBD2	TRBV18	TRBJ2-7	-	TGTGCCAGCTCACCGGTAGCGGGAGTAAGATACGAGCAGTACTTC	CASSPVAGVRYEQYF
-	TRBV21-1	TRBJ1-1	-	TGTGCCAGCAGCGAGGGCTTGGGCACTGAAGCTTTCTTT	CASSEGLGTEAFF
-	TRBV3-1/TRBV3-2	TRBJ1-5	-	TGTGCCAGCAGCCACCGGACAGCCAATCAGCCCCAGCATTTT	CASSHRTANQPQHF
TRBD1	TRBV27	TRBJ2-6	-	TGTGCCAGCAGTCCGGACAGGATGGGGTACGTCCTGACTTTC	CASSPDRMGYVLTF
TRBD1	TRBV7-2	TRBJ1-5	-	TGTGCCAGCAGCTTAGCCGGACAGGTAAATCAGCCCCAGCATTTT	CASSLAGQVNQPQHF
TRBD1	TRBV5-1	TRBJ2-7	-	TGCGCCAGCGCCCCCCCACAGGGGGCGGTCGACGAGCAGTACTTC	CASAPPQGAVDEQYF
-	TRBV2	TRBJ1-3	-	TGTGCCAGCCAACAGGATCCCTCTGGAAACACCATATATTTT	CASQQDPSGNTIYF
-	TRBV6-5	TRBJ1-2	-	TGTGCCAGCAGCCCAGGTGGCTATGGCTACACCTTC	CASSPGGYGYTF
-	TRBV28	TRBJ2-7	-	TGTGCCAGCAGTTTATATGTCGGAGCCTCCTACGAGCAGTACTTC	CASSLYVGASYEQYF
-	TRBV15	TRBJ2-7	-	TGTGCCACCAGATATCAGGAAGACTCCTACGAGCAGTACTTC	CATRYQEDSYEQYF
-	TRBV6-5	TRBJ1-2	-	TGTGCCAGCAGCAACAGCCGTAACTATGGCTACACCTTC	CASSNSRNYGYTF
-	TRBV7-9	TRBJ2-3	-	TGTGCCAGCAGCTTATATGAGGGGGGCACAGATACGCAGTATTTT	CASSLYEGGTDTQYF
-	TRBV5-5	TRBJ2-3	once	TGTGCCAGCAGCCCGCCGCGGGGAGCCGCAGATACGCAGTATTTT	CASSPPRGAADTQYF
-	TRBV4-3	TRBJ2-5	-	TGCGCCAGCAGCCAAGAGACAGGGGAGGGTCAGACCCAGTACTTC	CASSQETGEGQTQYF
TRBD1	TRBV9	TRBJ1-2	-	TGTGCCAGCAGCGTAGGGATAGGGGACAGGGGTATCTATGGCTACACCTTC	CASSVGIGDRGIYGYTF
-	TRBV7-2	TRBJ2-7	-	TGTGCCAGCAGCTACGTAGGTGGGGCCTACTACGAGCAGTACTTC	CASSYVGGAYYEQYF
-	TRBV5-6	TRBJ1-6	-	TGTGCCAGCAGCGTGTTTGCAGGGGTGAATTCACCCCTCCACTTT	CASSVFAGVNSPLHF
TRBD1	TRBV10-3	TRBJ1-2	-	TGTGCCATCAGCGAGACAGGGGTCTATGGCTACACCTTC	CAISETGVYGYTF
-	TRBV15	TRBJ1-1	-	TGTGCCACCAGCAGCCACCCCGGGGAGAACACTGAAGCTTTCTTT	CATSSHPGENTEAFF
TRBD1	TRBV24-1	TRBJ1-5	-	TGTGCCACCAGTGATCGAGGGACAGGGCCCGGCGACCAGCCCCAGCATTTT	CATSDRGTGPGDQPQHF
TRBD2	TRBV13	TRBJ2-2	-	TGTGCCAGCAGCCTAGGACTAGCGAACACCGGGGAGCTGTTTTTT	CASSLGLANTGELFF
-	TRBV21-1	TRBJ2-7	-	TGTGCCAGCAGCAAACAGCTTAGTAGCGGGAGGCCCCAAACCTACGAGCAGTACTTC	CASSKQLSSGRPQTYEQYF
-	TRBV28	TRBJ1-5	-	TGTGCCAGTTCGGACACTCACAATCAGCCCCAGCATTTT	CASSDTHNQPQHF
-	TRBV13	TRBJ2-7	-	TGTGCCAGCAGCCCCCGGCAGGCACGGTCCTACGAGCAGTACTTC	CASSPRQARSYEQYF
-	TRBV6-5	TRBJ2-1	-	TGTGCCAGCAGTTACTCGATCACTAGCTCCTACAATGAGCAGTTCTTC	CASSYSITSSYNEQFF
TRBD1	TRBV6-5	TRBJ1-2	-	TGTGCCAGCACGCGGACAGGGGGCTTGAATGGCTACACCTTC	CASTRTGGLNGYTF
-	TRBV5-1	TRBJ2-1	-	TGCGCCAGCAGCTTGACCCACAGTACCAATGAGCAGTTCTTC	CASSLTHSTNEQFF
TRBD2	TRBV5-4	TRBJ2-1	-	TGTGCCAGCAGCTTCGAGCGGGATGCTGAGCAGTTCTTC	CASSFERDAEQFF
-	TRBV18	TRBJ1-1	-	TGTGCCAGCTCACCCACACAAAACACTGAAGCTTTCTTT	CASSPTQNTEAFF
-	TRBV30	TRBJ1-2	-	TGTGCCTGGAGTAGCGACAGAGGAAACTATGGCTACACCTTC	CAWSSDRGNYGYTF
-	TRBV19	TRBJ1-3	-	TGTGCCAGAAGCTCCCAGCGCAGGGCAAGCTCTGGAAACACCATATATTTT	CARSSQRRASSGNTIYF
-	TRBV6-5	TRBJ2-1	once	TGTGCCAGCAGTTACTCCGGGGGTCTGGATGAGCAGTTCTTC	CASSYSGGLDEQFF